This T cell receptor (beta chain) was profiled in a study of blood T cell repertoires in COVID-19 (dated by TCRdb to 2018 to 2020). Background for the entire study: Samples from collaborators originated in the United States, Italy and Spain and spanned both the acute and convalescent phases of COVID-19. The material from the prospective study consisted of cDNA or gDNA derived from T cells, B-cell-depleted T cells, or PBMCs. The dataset comprised deeply sampled blood TCRbeta repertoires from subjects exposed to, actively infected with, or recovered from COVID-19. The repertoires were made available in a free public database intended to serve as a resource for research on the immune response to SARS-CoV-2. Samples were obtained from the ongoing ImmuneRACE study (first 160 participants) and from 1,000 to 1,500 subjects provided by 6 global collaborators. Nearly every sample came with metadata listing a de-identified subject ID, COVID-19 status, age in years and sex. Where HLA class I and class II types were available, the types were taken from metadata supplied by the sample provider, not from assay-based typing. Study-wide conclusions, independent of this receptor: How much clinical and demographic metadata was included differed by source and by participant, and the metadata was provided uncurated.

As to this clone: No antigen is known for it. No base quality information exists; no much larger clone differs at one position.

The immunoSEQ Assay, a bias-controlled multiplex PCR, was used to amplify TCRbeta CDR3 regions from genomic DNA. Concerning the study's data processing: Nucleated cell counts per sample were estimated from amplification of reference gene primers within the assay. Sequence reads were collapsed and filtered to measure the absolute abundance of every unique TCRbeta CDR3 rearrangement. For each sample, productive Simpson clonality was calculated as the square root of Simpson's diversity index across productive rearrangements. As stored in TCRdb, this immuneACCESS dataset retains in-frame rearrangements with V and J assigned. A fraction of the clones does not appear; measured against another copy, unresolved V genes explain less than half of the discrepancy, and the remainder lacks a known reason. The V and J calls and clone size are taken from that table; D and trimming were inferred from the DNA. The sample includes some 330,000 clones, with around nine tenths observed a single time. Less than 2% of the sample comes from the top ten.

In Seattle, one collaborating source enrolled patients while the infection was active and tracked those patients longitudinally over the course of disease. Collaborating institutions collected whole blood in K2EDTA tubes following their own protocols. For TCRbeta analysis, collaborators shipped samples in one of three forms: frozen whole blood, isolated PBMCs, or DNA extracted from either of those sample types. The source is a woman aged 25 to 39 with COVID-19, enrolled during active disease. The sequenced sample was peripheral blood.

The bases are TGTGCCAGCAGGCGGGACAGAGCCCAAGAGACCCAGTACTTC. Its protein product is CASRRDRAQETQYF. This receptor chain uses TRBV2 and TRBJ2-5, with TRBD1 perhaps the D gene, on 7 matching bases. Trimming costs V 6 bases and J 1 base, and their ends lie 12 bases apart. CDR1 is given as SNHLY and CDR2 as FYNNEI, both from the germline V gene. CDR3 length: 14 amino acids, cysteine to phenylalanine. The CDR3 DNA has 42 bases and is translated from base 1.